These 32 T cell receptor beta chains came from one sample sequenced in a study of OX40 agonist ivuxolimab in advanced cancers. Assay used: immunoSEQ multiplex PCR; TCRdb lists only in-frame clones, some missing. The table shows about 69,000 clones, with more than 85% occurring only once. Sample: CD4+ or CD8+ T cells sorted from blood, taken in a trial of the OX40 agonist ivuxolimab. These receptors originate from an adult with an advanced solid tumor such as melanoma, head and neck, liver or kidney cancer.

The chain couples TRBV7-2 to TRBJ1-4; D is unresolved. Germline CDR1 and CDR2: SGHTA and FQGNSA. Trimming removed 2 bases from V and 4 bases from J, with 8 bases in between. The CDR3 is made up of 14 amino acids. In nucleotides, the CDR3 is TGTGCCAGCAGCTTAATCAGCCGTAATGAAAAACTGTTTTTT. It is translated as CASSLISRNEKLFF.

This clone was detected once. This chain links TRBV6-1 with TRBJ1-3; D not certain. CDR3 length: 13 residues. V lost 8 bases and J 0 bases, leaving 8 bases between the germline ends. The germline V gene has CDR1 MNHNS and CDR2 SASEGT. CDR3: CASASGSGNTIYF. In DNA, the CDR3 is TGTGCCAGCGCTTCGGGCTCTGGAAACACCATATATTTT.

In DNA, the CDR3 is TGTGCCAGCAGCTACAGGGGGGAGAATGAAAAACTGTTTTTT. Its protein product is CASSYRGENEKLFF. This chain joins TRBV7-9 and TRBJ1-4, with 8 bases identical to TRBD1. The germline V gene encodes CDR1 SEHNR and CDR2 FQNEAQ (reference sequence). Trimming took 4 bases from V and 5 from J; bases not matched to a gene: 3. CDR3 size: 14 residues.

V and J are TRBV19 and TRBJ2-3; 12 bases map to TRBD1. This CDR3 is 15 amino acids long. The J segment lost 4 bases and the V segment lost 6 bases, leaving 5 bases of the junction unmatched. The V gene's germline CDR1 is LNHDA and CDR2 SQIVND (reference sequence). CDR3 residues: CASSLGQGAADTQYF. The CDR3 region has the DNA TGTGCCAGTAGCCTGGGACAGGGGGCGGCAGATACGCAGTATTTT. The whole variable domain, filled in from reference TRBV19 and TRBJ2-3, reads DGGITQSPKYLFRKEGQNVTLSCEQNLNHDAMYWYRQDPGQGLRLIYYSQIVNDFQKGDIAEGYSVSREKKESFPLTVTSAQKNPTAFYLCASSLGQGAADTQYFGPGTRLTVL.

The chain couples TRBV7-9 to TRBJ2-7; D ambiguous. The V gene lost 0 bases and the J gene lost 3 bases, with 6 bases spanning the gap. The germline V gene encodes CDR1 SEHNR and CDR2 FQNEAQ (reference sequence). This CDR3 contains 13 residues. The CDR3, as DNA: TGTGCCAGCAGCTTAGCCCAGGACTACGAGCAGTACTTC. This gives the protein CASSLAQDYEQYF.

CDR3 region: CASSWGLAGRGLNIQYF. The CDR3 nucleotides are TGTGCCAGCAGCTGGGGACTAGCGGGAAGAGGGTTAAACATTCAGTACTTC. This rearrangement joins TRBV5-6 to TRBJ2-4, with 13 bases aligning to TRBD2. The V gene end was trimmed by 3 bases and the J gene end by 6 bases; junction bases not matched to a gene: 9. CDR3 length: 17 residues. CDR1 SGHDT and CDR2 YYEEEE come from the germline V gene.

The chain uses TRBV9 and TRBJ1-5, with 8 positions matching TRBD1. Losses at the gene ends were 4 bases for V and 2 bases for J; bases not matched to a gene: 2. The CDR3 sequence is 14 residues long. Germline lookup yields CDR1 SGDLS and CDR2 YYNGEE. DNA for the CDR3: TGTGCCAGCAGCCAGACAGGGGGCAATCAGCCCCAGCATTTT. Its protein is CASSQTGGNQPQHF.

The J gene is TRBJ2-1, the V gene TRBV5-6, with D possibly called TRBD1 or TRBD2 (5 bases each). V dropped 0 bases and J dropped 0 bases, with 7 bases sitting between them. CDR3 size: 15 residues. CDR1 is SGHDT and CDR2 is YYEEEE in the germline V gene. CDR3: CASSLGGFSYNEQFF. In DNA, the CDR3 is TGTGCCAGCAGCTTGGGGGGGTTCTCCTACAATGAGCAGTTCTTC. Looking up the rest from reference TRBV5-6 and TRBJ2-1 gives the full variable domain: DAGVTQSPTHLIKTRGQQVTLRCSPKSGHDTVSWYQQALGQGPQFIFQYYEEEERQRGNFPDRFSGHQFPNYSSELNVNALLLGDSALYLCASSLGGFSYNEQFFGPGTRLTVL.

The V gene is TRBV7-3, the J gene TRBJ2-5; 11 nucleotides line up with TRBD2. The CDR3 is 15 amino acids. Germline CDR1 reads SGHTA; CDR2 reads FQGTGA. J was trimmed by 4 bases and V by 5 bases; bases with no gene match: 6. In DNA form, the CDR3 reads TGTGCCAGCAGCGTTTTAGCGGGAGGGACAGAGACCCAGTACTTC. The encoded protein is CASSVLAGGTETQYF. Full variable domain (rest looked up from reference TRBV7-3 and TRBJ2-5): GAGVSQTPSNKVTEKGKYVELRCDPISGHTALYWYRQSLGQGPEFLIYFQGTGAADDSGLPNDRFFAVRPEGSVSTLKIQRTERGDSAVYLCASSVLAGGTETQYFGPGTRLLVL.

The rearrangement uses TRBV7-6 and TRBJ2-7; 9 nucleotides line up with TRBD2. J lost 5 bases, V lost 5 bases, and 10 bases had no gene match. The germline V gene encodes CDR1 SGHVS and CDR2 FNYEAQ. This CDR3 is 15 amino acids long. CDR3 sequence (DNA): TGTGCCAGCAGCCCTAGACTAGCGGCCGGGGACGAGCAGTACTTC. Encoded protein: CASSPRLAAGDEQYF.

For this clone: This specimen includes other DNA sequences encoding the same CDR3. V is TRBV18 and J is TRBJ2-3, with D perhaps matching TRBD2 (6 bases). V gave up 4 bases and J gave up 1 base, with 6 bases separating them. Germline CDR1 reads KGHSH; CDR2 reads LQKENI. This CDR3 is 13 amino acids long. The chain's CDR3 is CASSRGGTDTQYF. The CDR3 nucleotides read TGTGCCAGCTCACGGGGGGGCACAGATACGCAGTATTTT.

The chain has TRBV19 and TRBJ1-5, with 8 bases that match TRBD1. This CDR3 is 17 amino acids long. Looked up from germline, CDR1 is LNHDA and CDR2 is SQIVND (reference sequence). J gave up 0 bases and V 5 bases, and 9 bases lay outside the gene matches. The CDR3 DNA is TGTGCCAGTAGTTACCGTGACAGGGGATATAGCAATCAGCCCCAGCATTTT. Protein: CASSYRDRGYSNQPQHF.

In DNA, the CDR3 is TGTGCCACCGCGAGGGGGCAATTAAACACCGGGGAGCTGTTTTTT. Amino acid sequence: CATARGQLNTGELFF. The chain links TRBV5-5 to TRBJ2-2; 7 positions match TRBD1. The germline gives CDR1 SGHKS, CDR2 YYEKEE (reference sequence). J lost 2 bases, V lost 9 bases, and 10 bases had no gene match. The CDR3 runs 15 residues.

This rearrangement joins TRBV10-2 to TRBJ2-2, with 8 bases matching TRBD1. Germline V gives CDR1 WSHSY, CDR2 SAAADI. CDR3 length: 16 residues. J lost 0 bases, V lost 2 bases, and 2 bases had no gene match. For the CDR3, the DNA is TGCGCCAGCAGTGAGGGACAGGGAACGAACACCGGGGAGCTGTTTTTT. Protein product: CASSEGQGTNTGELFF.

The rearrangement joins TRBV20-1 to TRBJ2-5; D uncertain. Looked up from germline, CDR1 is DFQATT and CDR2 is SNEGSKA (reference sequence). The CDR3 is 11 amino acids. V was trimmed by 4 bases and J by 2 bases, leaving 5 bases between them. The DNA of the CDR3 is TGCAGTGCTACCCTACAAGAGACCCAGTACTTC. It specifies CSATLQETQYF.

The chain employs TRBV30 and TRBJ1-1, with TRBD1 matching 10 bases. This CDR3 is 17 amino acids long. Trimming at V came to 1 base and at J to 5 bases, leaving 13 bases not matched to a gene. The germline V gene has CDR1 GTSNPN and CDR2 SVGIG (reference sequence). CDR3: CAWSALHRQGANTEAFF. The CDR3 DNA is TGTGCCTGGAGTGCCCTCCACAGACAGGGGGCTAATACTGAAGCTTTCTTT.

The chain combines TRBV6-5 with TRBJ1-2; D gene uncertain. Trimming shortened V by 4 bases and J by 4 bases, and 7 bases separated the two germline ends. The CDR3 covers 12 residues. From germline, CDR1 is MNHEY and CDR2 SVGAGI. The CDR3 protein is CASSSPPYGYTF. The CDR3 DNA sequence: TGTGCCAGCAGTTCCCCCCCCTATGGCTACACCTTC.

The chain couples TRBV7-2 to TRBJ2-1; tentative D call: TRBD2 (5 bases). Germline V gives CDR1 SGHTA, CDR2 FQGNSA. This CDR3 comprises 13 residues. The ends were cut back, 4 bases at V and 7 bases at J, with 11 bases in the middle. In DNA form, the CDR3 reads TGTGCCAGCAGCTACGGACTTTTAAATGAGCAGTTCTTC. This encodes CASSYGLLNEQFF.

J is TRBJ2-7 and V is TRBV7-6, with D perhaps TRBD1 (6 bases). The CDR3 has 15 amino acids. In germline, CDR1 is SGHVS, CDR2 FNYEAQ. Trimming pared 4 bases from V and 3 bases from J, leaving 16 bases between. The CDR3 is CASSSGLTGSYEQYF. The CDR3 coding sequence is TGTGCCAGCAGCTCGGGCTTGACAGGAAGCTACGAGCAGTACTTC.

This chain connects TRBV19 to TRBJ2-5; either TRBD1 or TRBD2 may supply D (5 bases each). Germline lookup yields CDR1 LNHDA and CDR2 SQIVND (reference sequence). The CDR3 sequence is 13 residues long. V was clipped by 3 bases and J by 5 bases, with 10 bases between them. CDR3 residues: CASSMGDRETQYF. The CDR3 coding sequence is TGTGCCAGTAGTATGGGGGATAGGGAGACCCAGTACTTC.

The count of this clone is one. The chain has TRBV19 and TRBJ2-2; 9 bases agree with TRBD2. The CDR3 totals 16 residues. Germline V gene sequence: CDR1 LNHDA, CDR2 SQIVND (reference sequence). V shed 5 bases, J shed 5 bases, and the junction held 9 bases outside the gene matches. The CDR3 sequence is CASSLLAGAQTGELFF. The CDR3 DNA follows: TGTGCCAGTAGTTTGTTAGCGGGAGCACAGACCGGGGAGCTGTTTTTT.

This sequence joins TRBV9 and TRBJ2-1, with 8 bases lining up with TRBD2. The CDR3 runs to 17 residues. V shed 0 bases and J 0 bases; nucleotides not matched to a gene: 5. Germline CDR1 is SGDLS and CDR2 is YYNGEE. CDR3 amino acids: CASSVGLASSSYNEQFF. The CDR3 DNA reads TGTGCCAGCAGCGTAGGACTAGCGTCGAGCTCCTACAATGAGCAGTTCTTC.

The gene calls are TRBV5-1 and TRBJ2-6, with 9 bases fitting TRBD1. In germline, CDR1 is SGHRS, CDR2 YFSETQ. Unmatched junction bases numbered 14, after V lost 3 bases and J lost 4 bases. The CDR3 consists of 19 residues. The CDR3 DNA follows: TGCGCCAGCAGCTCACCATCCGGGACAGGGCTAAGAGGGGCCAACGTCCTGACTTTC. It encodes CASSSPSGTGLRGANVLTF.

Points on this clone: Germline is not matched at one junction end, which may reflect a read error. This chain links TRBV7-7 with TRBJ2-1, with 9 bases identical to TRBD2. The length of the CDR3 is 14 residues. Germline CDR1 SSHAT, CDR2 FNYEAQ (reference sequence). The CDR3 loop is CASSSAGGLNEQFF. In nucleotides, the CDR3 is TGTGCTAGCAGCTCAGCGGGAGGTTTAAATGAGCAGTTCTTC. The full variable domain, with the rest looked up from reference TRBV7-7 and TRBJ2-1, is GAGVSQSPRYKVTKRGQDVTLRCDPISSHATLYWYQQALGQGPEFLTYFNYEAQPDKSGLPSDRFSAERPEGSISTLTIQRTEQRDSAMYRCASSSAGGLNEQFFGPGTRLTVL.

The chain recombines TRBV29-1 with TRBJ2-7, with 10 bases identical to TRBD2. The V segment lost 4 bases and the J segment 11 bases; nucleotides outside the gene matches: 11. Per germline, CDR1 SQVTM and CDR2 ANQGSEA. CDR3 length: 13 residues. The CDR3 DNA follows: TGCAGCGTTGCACAAACCGGGACTAGCGATGAGTACTTC. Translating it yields CSVAQTGTSDEYF.

Written as DNA, the CDR3 is TGCGCCAGCAGCCAAGCAGATAGCGGGAGTTACGAGCAGTACTTC. Residues: CASSQADSGSYEQYF. The chain has TRBV4-1 and TRBJ2-7; TRBD2 agrees at 9 bases. Unmatched junction bases numbered 5, after V lost 1 base and J lost 4 bases. The CDR3 is made up of 15 amino acids. The germline CDR1 and CDR2 sequences are MGHRA and YSYEKL.

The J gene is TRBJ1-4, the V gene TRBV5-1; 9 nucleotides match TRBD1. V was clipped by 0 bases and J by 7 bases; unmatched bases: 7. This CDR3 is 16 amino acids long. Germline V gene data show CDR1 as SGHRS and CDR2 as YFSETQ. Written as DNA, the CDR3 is TGCGCCAGCAGCTTGGTATCCCTGACAGGGGGTGAAAAACTGTTTTTT. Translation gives CASSLVSLTGGEKLFF. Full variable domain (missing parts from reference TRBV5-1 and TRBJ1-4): KAGVTQTPRYLIKTRGQQVTLSCSPISGHRSVSWYQQTPGQGLQFLFEYFSETQRNKGNFPGRFSGRQFSNSRSEMNVSTLELGDSALYLCASSLVSLTGGEKLFFGSGTQLSVL.

The CDR3 is CASSFNRGSEAFF. CDR3 sequence (DNA): TGTGCCAGCAGCTTTAACAGGGGATCTGAAGCTTTCTTT. The chain combines TRBV5-8 with TRBJ1-1; TRBD1 aligns across 7 bases. V shed 2 bases, J shed 6 bases, and the junction held 4 bases outside the gene matches. The germline V gene has CDR1 SGHTS and CDR2 YDEGEE. The CDR3 runs to 13 residues.

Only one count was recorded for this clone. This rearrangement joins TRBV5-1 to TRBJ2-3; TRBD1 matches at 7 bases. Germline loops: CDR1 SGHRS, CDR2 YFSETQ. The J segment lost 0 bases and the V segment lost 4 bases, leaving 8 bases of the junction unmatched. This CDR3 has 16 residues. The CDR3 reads CASSQGQMMSTDTQYF. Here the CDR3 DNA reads TGCGCCAGCAGCCAGGGACAGATGATGAGCACAGATACGCAGTATTTT.

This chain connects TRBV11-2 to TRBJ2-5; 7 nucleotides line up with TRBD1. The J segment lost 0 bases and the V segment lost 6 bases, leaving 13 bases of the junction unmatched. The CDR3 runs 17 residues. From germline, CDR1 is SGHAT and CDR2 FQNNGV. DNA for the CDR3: TGTGCCAGCAGTCTTGGGGAAGGGACAGTCCACCAAGAGACCCAGTACTTC. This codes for CASSLGEGTVHQETQYF.

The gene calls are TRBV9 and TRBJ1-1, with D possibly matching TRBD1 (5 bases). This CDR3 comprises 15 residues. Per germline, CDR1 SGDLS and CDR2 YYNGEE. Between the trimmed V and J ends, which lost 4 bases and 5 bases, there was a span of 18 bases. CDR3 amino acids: CASSPVRGSSTEAFF. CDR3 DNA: TGTGCCAGCAGCCCAGTACGGGGGTCATCGACTGAAGCTTTCTTT.

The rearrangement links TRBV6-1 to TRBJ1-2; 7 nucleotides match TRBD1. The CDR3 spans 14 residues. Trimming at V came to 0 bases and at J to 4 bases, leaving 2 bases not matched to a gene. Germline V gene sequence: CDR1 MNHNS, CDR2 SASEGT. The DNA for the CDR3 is TGTGCCAGCAGTGAAGCAGGGGGCGTCTATGGCTACACCTTC. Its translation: CASSEAGGVYGYTF.